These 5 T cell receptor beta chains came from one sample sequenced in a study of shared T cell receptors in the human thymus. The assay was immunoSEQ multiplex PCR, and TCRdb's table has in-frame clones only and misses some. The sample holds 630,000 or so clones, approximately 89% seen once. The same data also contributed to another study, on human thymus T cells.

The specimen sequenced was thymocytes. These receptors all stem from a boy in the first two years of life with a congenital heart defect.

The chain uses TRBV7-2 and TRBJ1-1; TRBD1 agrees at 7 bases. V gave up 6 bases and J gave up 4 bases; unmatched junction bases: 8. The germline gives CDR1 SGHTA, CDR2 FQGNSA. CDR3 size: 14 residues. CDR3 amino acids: CASRPGGEGTEAFF. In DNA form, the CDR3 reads TGTGCCAGCAGACCAGGGGGAGAGGGCACTGAAGCTTTCTTT.

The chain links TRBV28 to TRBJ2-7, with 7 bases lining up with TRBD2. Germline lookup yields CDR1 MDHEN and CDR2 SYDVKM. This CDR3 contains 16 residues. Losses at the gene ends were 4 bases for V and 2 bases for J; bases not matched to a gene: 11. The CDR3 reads CASSSAGESHTYEQYF. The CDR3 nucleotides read TGTGCCAGCAGTTCCGCGGGGGAATCCCATACCTACGAGCAGTACTTC.

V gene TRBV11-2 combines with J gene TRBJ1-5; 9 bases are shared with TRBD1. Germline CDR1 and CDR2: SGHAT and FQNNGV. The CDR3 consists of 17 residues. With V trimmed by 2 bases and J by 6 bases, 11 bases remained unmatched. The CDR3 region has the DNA TGTGCCAGCAGCTTAAATAGGACAGGGGAGTTTGGTCAGCCCCAGCATTTT. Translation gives CASSLNRTGEFGQPQHF. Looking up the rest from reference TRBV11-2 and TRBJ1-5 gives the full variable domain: EAGVAQSPRYKIIEKRQSVAFWCNPISGHATLYWYQQILGQGPKLLIQFQNNGVVDDSQLPKDRFSAERLKGVDSTLKIQPAKLEDSAVYLCASSLNRTGEFGQPQHFGDGTRLSIL.

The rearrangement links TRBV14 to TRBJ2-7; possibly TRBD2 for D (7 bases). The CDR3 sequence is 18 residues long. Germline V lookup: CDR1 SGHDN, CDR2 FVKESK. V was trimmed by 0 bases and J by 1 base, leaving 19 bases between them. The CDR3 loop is CASSQEVWGASGSYEQYF. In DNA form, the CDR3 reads TGTGCCAGCAGCCAAGAGGTATGGGGGGCTAGCGGATCCTACGAGCAGTACTTC.

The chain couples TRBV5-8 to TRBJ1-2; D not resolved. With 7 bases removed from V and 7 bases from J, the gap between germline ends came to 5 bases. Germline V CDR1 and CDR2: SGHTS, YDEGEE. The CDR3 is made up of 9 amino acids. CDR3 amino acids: CASLIGYTF. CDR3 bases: TGTGCCAGCCTAATTGGCTACACCTTC.